Listed here are 10 T cell receptor beta chains from one sample, sequenced in a study of T cells after yellow fever vaccination. TCRdb fed the 5' RACE reads into MiXCR, producing one record per CDR3 protein. The sample includes approximately 600,000 distinct CDR3 sequences, 12% of them seen just once. This sample comprised PBMCs, obtained on the day of the yellow fever booster vaccination. All receptors come from a man younger than 45 who received the YFV17D yellow fever vaccine.

This clonotype was found a few times. The chain couples TRBV4-2 to TRBJ1-5; D not certain. CDR3 length: 14 amino acids. Between the trimmed V and J ends, which lost 1 base and 5 bases, there was a span of 9 bases. CDR1 and CDR2 (germline): LGHNA, YNFKEQ. CDR3 coding DNA: TGTGCCAGCAGCCAAGTGGGTGGGCATCAGCCCCAGCATTTT. Translation: CASSQVGGHQPQHF.

The chain's CDR3 is CASSLISGSNQPQHF. CDR3 nucleotides: TGTGCCAGCAGTTTAATTTCAGGAAGCAATCAGCCCCAGCATTTT. The gene calls are TRBV27 and TRBJ1-5; no clear D. Trimming left V 2 bases short and J 1 base short, with 9 bases between. This CDR3 spans 15 amino acids. Germline values: CDR1 MNHEY, CDR2 SMNVEV (reference sequence).

The chain recombines TRBV29-1 with TRBJ2-2; D is unresolved. The V and J ends lost 1 base and 2 bases respectively, with 8 bases between them. The CDR3 spans 14 residues. Looked up from germline, CDR1 is SQVTM and CDR2 is ANQGSEA. The CDR3 bases are TGCAGCGTTGAAGCCACCCCCAACACCGGGGAGCTGTTTTTT. Protein sequence: CSVEATPNTGELFF.

This rearrangement joins TRBV7-9 to TRBJ2-1; possibly TRBD2 for D (6 bases). V shed 5 bases and J shed 4 bases, with 15 bases lying between them. The germline V gene has CDR1 SEHNR and CDR2 FQNEAQ (reference sequence). The CDR3 has 15 residues. In DNA form, the CDR3 reads TGTGCCAGCAGCGCCCCGGGAGCCTCGTACAATGAGCAGTTCTTC. It encodes CASSAPGASYNEQFF.

The chain uses TRBV30 and TRBJ2-3, with 8 nucleotides matching TRBD2. The CDR3 sequence is 15 residues long. Looked up from germline, CDR1 is GTSNPN and CDR2 is SVGIG (reference sequence). Trimming took 8 bases from V and 4 from J; bases not matched to a gene: 14. CDR3 bases: TGTGCCGCAGTCCCGGGACTAGGCATCGCAGATACGCAGTATTTT. Translating it yields CAAVPGLGIADTQYF. Drawing the rest from reference TRBV30 and TRBJ2-3, the complete variable domain is SQTIHQWPATLVQPVGSPLSLECTVEGTSNPNLYWYRQAAGRGLQLLFYSVGIGQISSEVPQNLSASRPQDRQFILSSKKLLLSDSGFYLCAAVPGLGIADTQYFGPGTRLTVL.

The sample holds a few counts of this clonotype. The chain recombines TRBV6-2 or TRBV6-3 with TRBJ2-7; 12 bases match TRBD2. This CDR3 comprises 14 residues. Trimming removed 5 bases from V and 6 bases from J; junction bases left unmatched: 5. CDR1 and CDR2 from the germline V gene are MNHEY and SVGEGT. The CDR3 loop reads CASSPGLAGPEQYF. For the CDR3, the DNA is TGTGCCAGCAGTCCGGGACTAGCGGGTCCCGAGCAGTACTTC.

The V and J genes are TRBV11-2 and TRBJ2-2; D is perhaps TRBD2 (5 bases). Germline assignment: CDR1 SGHAT and CDR2 FQNNGV. This CDR3 region has 17 residues. V was pared by 4 bases and J by 4 bases, with 19 bases between. CDR3 in DNA: TGTGCCAGCAGCTCCCCATTAGACGGCCGGGGCACCGGGGAGCTGTTTTTT. Its translation: CASSSPLDGRGTGELFF.

This clonotype has just a few counts. V is TRBV20-1 and J is TRBJ2-2; possibly TRBD2 for D (5 bases). V shed 3 bases and J shed 5 bases, with 13 bases lying between them. CDR3 length: 14 residues. In germline, CDR1 is DFQATT, CDR2 SNEGSKA (reference sequence). The CDR3 here is CSASEASGTGELFF. The CDR3 DNA is TGCAGTGCTAGTGAGGCCAGCGGAACCGGGGAGCTGTTTTTT.

V gene TRBV25-1 combines with J gene TRBJ2-3; D remains ambiguous. Deletions cut 7 bases from V and 5 bases from J, with 10 bases between. Germline V gives CDR1 MGHDK, CDR2 SYGVNS. The CDR3 totals 12 residues. Written as DNA, the CDR3 is TGTGCCAGCATAGGGCCCGTAGATACGCAGTATTTT. As protein: CASIGPVDTQYF.

The chain has TRBV18 and TRBJ1-1, with unresolved D. Germline V gene sequence: CDR1 KGHSH, CDR2 LQKENI. Trimming left V 3 bases short and J 4 bases short, with 12 bases between. This CDR3 region has 14 residues. The CDR3 reads CASSPTVMGTEAFF. Here the CDR3 DNA reads TGTGCCAGCTCACCTACCGTGATGGGCACTGAAGCTTTCTTT. The full variable domain, in which reference TRBV18 and TRBJ1-1 provide the parts outside the CDR3, is NAGVMQNPRHLVRRRGQEARLRCSPMKGHSHVYWYRQLPEEGLKFMVYLQKENIIDESGMPKERFSAEFPKEGPSILRIQQVVRGDSAAYFCASSPTVMGTEAFFGQGTRLTVV.